This TCR beta chain was sequenced in a study of cytomegalovirus exposure and HLA in healthy donors. Notes on the study in general: Researchers catalogued roughly 170 TCR beta chains as cytomegalovirus-associated. High sensitivity and specificity were reportedly achieved when the classifier diagnosed cytomegalovirus status.

V lost 6 bases, J lost 6 bases, and 6 bases stayed unmatched. Germline V lookup: CDR1 MNHNS, CDR2 SASEGT. There are 13 residues in the CDR3. Of note for this clone: Antigen: not known.

PCR involved 60 Vbeta and 13 Jbeta primers. Assay: immunoSEQ multiplex PCR; the TCRdb copy retains only in-frame clones and omits some. The sample contains 180,000 or so clones, 75% to 80% of which appear only once. What was sequenced was PBMCs. The rearrangement links TRBV6-1 to TRBJ2-3; TRBD1 matches at 7 bases. The sequence derives from a man aged 40-50 years in good health and CMV-seropositive. In DNA form, the CDR3 reads TGTGCCAGCAGAGAGACAGGGTCCGATACGCAGTATTTT. It yields the protein CASRETGSDTQYF.